Shown below are 21 T cell receptor beta chains from a single sample sequenced in a study of shared clonotypes between healthy human individuals. Sequencing was performed with immunoSEQ multiplex PCR; in TCRdb, only in-frame clones are kept and a portion is missing. The data hold 600,000 to 750,000 clones, with approximately 77% observed a single time. Material: memory CD4+ T cells sorted from blood. Regarding subset: CD45RA-negative fraction. All receptors come from a woman aged 30 to 39 in good health.

The rearrangement uses TRBV28 and TRBJ2-2; 8 bases are shared with TRBD2. Germline trimming cut 1 base from V and 4 bases from J; bases unmatched to any gene: 5. This CDR3 spans 16 amino acids. CDR1 and CDR2 (germline): MDHEN, SYDVKM. For the CDR3, the DNA is TGTGCCAGCAGTTTATACGGGAGGGCCCGCACCGGGGAGCTGTTTTTT. Protein: CASSLYGRARTGELFF.

J is TRBJ2-7 and V is TRBV6-6, with 10 bases aligning to TRBD2. J gave up 5 bases and V 8 bases, and 15 bases lay outside the gene matches. CDR1 and CDR2 (germline): MNHNY, SVGAGI (reference sequence). CDR3 size: 16 residues. The CDR3 reads CASGPGLAGAKNEQYF. The CDR3 DNA reads TGTGCCAGCGGCCCCGGGCTAGCGGGAGCCAAAAACGAGCAGTACTTC.

The chain joins TRBV18 to TRBJ1-4, with TRBD1 matching 7 bases. The germline V gene has CDR1 KGHSH and CDR2 LQKENI. V trimming: 1 base; J trimming: 5 bases; junction bases outside the gene matches: 7. The CDR3 consists of 16 residues. DNA for the CDR3: TGTGCCAGCTCACCACAGCGCCAGGGGGTGAATGAAAAACTGTTTTTT. Its protein product is CASSPQRQGVNEKLFF.

The genes are TRBV11-2 and TRBJ2-3, with TRBD2 matching over 8 bases. Germline-derived CDR1 and CDR2 are SGHAT and FQNNGV. CDR3 size: 16 residues. The J segment lost 1 base and the V segment lost 1 base, leaving 4 bases of the junction unmatched. The CDR3 DNA sequence: TGTGCCAGCAGCTTAGCCCCGACTAGCGGCACAGATACGCAGTATTTT. It yields the protein CASSLAPTSGTDTQYF.

This clone occurred a few times. V gene TRBV9 combines with J gene TRBJ2-6; D is undetermined. Per the germline V gene, CDR1 is SGDLS and CDR2 is YYNGEE. With 1 base removed from V and 4 bases from J, the gap between germline ends came to 18 bases. The CDR3 sequence is 18 residues long. DNA for the CDR3: TGTGCCAGCAGCGTACCAAGAAAGGGCCCTGCGGGGGCCAACGTCCTGACTTTC. Translated: CASSVPRKGPAGANVLTF.

The J gene is TRBJ2-7, the V gene TRBV27, with D possibly being TRBD1 or TRBD2 (6 bases each). CDR1 is MNHEY, CDR2 SMNVEV, per germline (reference sequence). The V end lost 5 bases, the J end lost 5 bases, and 19 bases lay between the germline ends. The length of the CDR3 is 15 residues. This CDR3 is CASSANDLGGDEQYF. Written as DNA, the CDR3 is TGTGCCAGCAGTGCCAATGATTTGGGGGGCGACGAGCAGTACTTC.

The chain is built from TRBV5-1 and TRBJ2-3; TRBD2 aligns across 10 bases. After removal of 1 base from V and 4 bases from J, the junction contained 3 bases not matched to a gene. The CDR3 covers 15 residues. CDR1 SGHRS and CDR2 YFSETQ come from the germline V gene. CDR3 nucleotides: TGCGCCAGCAGCTTGATCCTAGCGGGAGCAGATACGCAGTATTTT. Translation gives CASSLILAGADTQYF.

The chain carries TRBV7-9 and TRBJ1-3; 9 bases fit TRBD1. The junction had 11 bases not matched to a gene; V was cut back by 2 bases and J by 0 bases. The CDR3 length is 19 residues. Germline loops: CDR1 SEHNR, CDR2 FQNEAQ (reference sequence). CDR3 DNA: TGTGCCAGCAGCTTACGGTGGGGACAGGGCCAGAGCTCTGGAAACACCATATATTTT. Its translation: CASSLRWGQGQSSGNTIYF.

CDR3 in DNA: TGTGCCAGCAGTGTGACGACAGGGAGGGGATACAATGAGCAGTTCTTC. This sequence encodes CASSVTTGRGYNEQFF. The J gene is TRBJ2-1, the V gene TRBV28; D may be TRBD1 or TRBD2 (7 bases each). V lost 5 bases and J lost 4, with 18 bases in between. The CDR3 sequence is 16 residues long. Germline assignment: CDR1 MDHEN and CDR2 SYDVKM.

V usage is TRBV10-1 and J usage is TRBJ2-7; TRBD2 aligns across 8 bases. This CDR3 is 14 amino acids long. J was trimmed by 5 bases and V by 2 bases; bases with no gene match: 5. Per the germline V gene, CDR1 is WNHNN and CDR2 is SYGVQD (reference sequence). The CDR3 protein is CASSEPGGSHEQYF. The CDR3 region has the DNA TGCGCCAGCAGTGAGCCGGGAGGGTCGCACGAGCAGTACTTC.

The chain employs TRBV19 and TRBJ2-3, with 7 nucleotides matching TRBD1. Germline V gives CDR1 LNHDA, CDR2 SQIVND (reference sequence). The CDR3 runs to 18 residues. Losses at the gene ends were 3 bases for V and 7 bases for J; bases not matched to a gene: 19. The chain's CDR3 is CASSIPAGTRGPRHTQYF. Written as DNA, the CDR3 is TGTGCCAGTAGTATCCCCGCCGGGACGAGGGGGCCGAGGCATACGCAGTATTTT.

The chain couples TRBV5-6 to TRBJ2-7; the D gene is possibly TRBD2 (5 bases). This CDR3 comprises 13 residues. The germline gives CDR1 SGHDT, CDR2 YYEEEE. The V end lost 4 bases, the J end lost 1 base, and 9 bases lay between the germline ends. The DNA of the CDR3 is TGTGCCAGCAGCGGCGGGCAATCCTACGAGCAGTACTTC. The encoded protein is CASSGGQSYEQYF.

V is TRBV27 and J is TRBJ2-7, with D perhaps matching TRBD1 or TRBD2 (5 bases each). Trimming cost V 3 bases and J 0 bases, with 15 bases left between them. There are 16 residues in the CDR3. The germline V gene encodes CDR1 MNHEY and CDR2 SMNVEV (reference sequence). The CDR3 is CASSFGRDRVSYEQYF. For the CDR3, the DNA is TGTGCCAGCAGTTTCGGCCGGGACCGCGTCTCCTACGAGCAGTACTTC.

The chain combines TRBV19 with TRBJ2-2, with D hard to call. The ends were cut back, 0 bases at V and 3 bases at J, with 2 bases in the middle. The CDR3 length is 13 residues. CDR1 is LNHDA and CDR2 is SQIVND in the germline V gene (reference sequence). The CDR3 DNA reads TGTGCCAGTAGTATAGATTACACCGGGGAGCTGTTTTTT. Amino acids: CASSIDYTGELFF.

The CDR3 here is CASSLEASGSGEQYF. As DNA, the CDR3 is TGCGCCAGCAGCTTGGAAGCTAGCGGGAGTGGCGAGCAGTACTTC. The chain couples TRBV5-1 to TRBJ2-7; 10 positions match TRBD2. Looked up from germline, CDR1 is SGHRS and CDR2 is YFSETQ. CDR3 size: 15 residues. V lost 0 bases to trimming and J lost 6 bases; unmatched junction nucleotides: 6.

The V and J genes are TRBV18 and TRBJ1-5; TRBD1 agrees at 7 bases. The V gene end was trimmed by 4 bases and the J gene end by 5 bases; junction bases not matched to a gene: 8. Germline V gene data show CDR1 as KGHSH and CDR2 as LQKENI. This CDR3 spans 15 amino acids. CDR3 DNA: TGTGCCAGCTCACAGTATACAGGGGACGATCAGCCCCAGCATTTT. It encodes CASSQYTGDDQPQHF.

The chain joins TRBV15 to TRBJ2-7; 10 bases map to TRBD1. Looked up from germline, CDR1 is LNHNV and CDR2 is YYDKDF (reference sequence). V lost 0 bases, J lost 8 bases, and 7 bases stayed unmatched. This CDR3 region has 15 residues. In nucleotides, the CDR3 is TGTGCCACCAGCAGAGATGGGACAGGGGTATACAAGCAGTACTTC. Protein sequence: CATSRDGTGVYKQYF. Based on the CDR3 plus reference TRBV15 and TRBJ2-7, the full variable domain is DAMVIQNPRYQVTQFGKPVTLSCSQTLNHNVMYWYQQKSSQAPKLLFHYYDKDFNNEADTPDNFQSRRPNTSFCFLDIRSPGLGDTAMYLCATSRDGTGVYKQYFGPGTRLTVT.

In the case of this clone: In the same sample, other DNA sequences code for this CDR3. The genes are TRBV28 and TRBJ2-3, with D unclear. The CDR3 loop spans 12 amino acids. CDR1 MDHEN and CDR2 SYDVKM come from the germline V gene. V was shortened by 6 bases and J by 0 bases, with 4 bases between the two germline ends. This chain's CDR3 is CASRTSTDTQYF. The CDR3 DNA follows: TGTGCCAGCAGAACGAGCACAGATACGCAGTATTTT.

A remark on this clone: Other nucleotide sequences in the sample specify the same CDR3. This rearrangement joins TRBV19 to TRBJ1-5, with 7 bases aligning to TRBD1. This CDR3 has 15 residues. V shed 5 bases and J 0 bases; nucleotides not matched to a gene: 4. Germline CDR1 and CDR2: LNHDA and SQIVND (reference sequence). The CDR3 loop reads CASSRQGSSNQPQHF. Here the CDR3 DNA reads TGTGCCAGTAGTCGACAGGGAAGTAGCAATCAGCCCCAGCATTTT. The full variable domain, completed using reference TRBV19 and TRBJ1-5, is DGGITQSPKYLFRKEGQNVTLSCEQNLNHDAMYWYRQDPGQGLRLIYYSQIVNDFQKGDIAEGYSVSREKKESFPLTVTSAQKNPTAFYLCASSRQGSSNQPQHFGDGTRLSIL.

This chain uses TRBV6-5 with TRBJ2-1; no clear D gene. Germline V CDR1 and CDR2: MNHEY, SVGAGI. The V gene lost 8 bases and the J gene lost 5 bases, with 7 bases spanning the gap. The CDR3 runs to 11 residues. The chain's CDR3 is CASVRNNEQFF. The CDR3 DNA reads TGTGCCAGCGTCAGGAACAATGAGCAGTTCTTC.

The table lists this clone with a few counts. Other DNA sequences in the same sample also yield this CDR3. The rearrangement joins TRBV6-1 to TRBJ1-1; D is unclear. Germline V lookup: CDR1 MNHNS, CDR2 SASEGT. Deletions cut 6 bases from V and 5 bases from J, with 10 bases between. This CDR3 is built from 12 residues. DNA of the CDR3: TGTGCCAGCAGGAAAGGCGAGACTGAAGCTTTCTTT. It specifies CASRKGETEAFF.